This TCR beta chain was obtained from a study of molecular identifiers for immune sequencing clone quantification. Regarding the study as a whole: Spiked Jurkat TCR RNA equivalent to one cell was reportedly detectable in about a million naive cells. Sizes of clones that are highly expanded could be underestimated (if identical TCR molecules share a barcode).

Sorting was used to obtain naive CD8 T cells (CD8+CD4-CCR7+CD45RA+). For bulk TCR libraries, previously described methods and listed TCR primers were used. TCRdb reprocessed the PCR reads with MiXCR, giving one entry per CDR3 protein. The table lists around 480,000 distinct CDR3 sequences, 25% of them singletons. Germline V gene sequence: CDR1 MNHEY, CDR2 SVGEGT. This CDR3 is built from 16 residues. V lost 6 bases to trimming and J lost 0 bases, with 12 bases between them. Comments on this clonotype: Its antigen remains unknown.

The specimen sequenced was naive CD8+ T cells from blood, with Jurkat cell RNA spiked in. Indicated subset: FACS-sorted CD8+CD4-CCR7+CD45RA+ naive T cells. This sequence was found in a human donor in good health. Some libraries in this study had Jurkat cell RNA spiked in. The chain employs TRBV6-2 or TRBV6-3 and TRBJ1-6, with D uncertain. CDR3 coding DNA: TGTGCCAGCAGCTCACCGATGCGCTCCTATAATTCACCCCTCCACTTT. Amino acid sequence: CASSSPMRSYNSPLHF.